This T cell receptor (beta chain) was observed in a study of radiotherapy plus CTLA-4 blockade in lung cancer. Background on the study: Objective responses were seen in about a sixth of patients, disease control in 31%. Study-level findings and limits: Subsequent to radiotherapy plus ipilimumab, tumor-derived TCR clones underwent expansion in blood. How blood T cell clones changed early, along with interferon-beta, reportedly forecast response best.

Assay used: immunoSEQ multiplex PCR; TCRdb lists only in-frame clones, some missing. Found here are tens of thousands of clones, around 77% of them singletons; the top ten hold 11%. Only one count was recorded for this clone. Its antigen is not identified. Those with chemo-refractory metastatic non-small-cell lung cancer were treated with focal radiation combined with CTLA-4 blockade using ipilimumab. The sample consisted of peripheral blood, taken from a patient treated with radiotherapy plus ipilimumab. This sequence was found in a human donor with non-small cell lung cancer who had stable disease on radiotherapy plus ipilimumab.

The CDR3 loop reads CASSFFLRRGYDQETQYF. In DNA, the CDR3 is TGTGCCAGCAGCTTTTTTCTTCGTCGAGGTTACGACCAAGAGACCCAGTACTTC. The chain employs TRBV5-6 and TRBJ2-5, with unresolved D. Trimming removed 2 bases from V and 0 bases from J, with 20 bases in between. Germline assignment: CDR1 SGHDT and CDR2 YYEEEE. The CDR3 is made up of 18 amino acids.